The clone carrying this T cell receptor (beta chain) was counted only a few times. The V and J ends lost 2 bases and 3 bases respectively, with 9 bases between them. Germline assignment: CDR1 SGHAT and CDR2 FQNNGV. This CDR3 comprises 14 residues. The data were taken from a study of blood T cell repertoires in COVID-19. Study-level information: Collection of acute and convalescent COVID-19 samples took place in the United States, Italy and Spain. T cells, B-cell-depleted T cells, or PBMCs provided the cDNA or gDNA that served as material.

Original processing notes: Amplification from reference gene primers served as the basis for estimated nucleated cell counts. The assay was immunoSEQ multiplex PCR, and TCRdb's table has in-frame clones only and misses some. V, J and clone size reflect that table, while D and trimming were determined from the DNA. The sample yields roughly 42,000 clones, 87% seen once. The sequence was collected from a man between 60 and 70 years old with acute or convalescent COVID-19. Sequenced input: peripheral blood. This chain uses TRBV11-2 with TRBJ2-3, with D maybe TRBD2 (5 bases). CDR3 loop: CASSLITSTDTQYF. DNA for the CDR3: TGTGCCAGCAGCTTAATCACTAGTACAGATACGCAGTATTTT.